This T cell receptor (beta chain) was sequenced in a study of blood T cell repertoires in COVID-19 (dated by TCRdb to the early 2020s). Context from the whole study: Collaborator samples came from the United States, Italy and Spain and covered acute and convalescent phases of COVID-19. The material from the prospective study consisted of cDNA or gDNA derived from T cells, B-cell-depleted T cells, or PBMCs. Subjects who had been exposed to COVID-19, were actively infected with it, or had recovered from it provided the deeply sampled blood TCRbeta repertoires that made up the dataset. The repertoires were released in a freely available public database intended as a resource for research on the immune response to SARS-CoV-2. The samples were drawn from the first 160 participants of the ongoing ImmuneRACE study and from some 1,300 subjects provided by 6 global collaborators. Sample metadata almost always included a de-identified subject ID, COVID-19 status, age in years and sex. Where available, HLA class I and class II types were taken from metadata supplied by the sample provider and were not determined by assay-based typing. General study outcomes and caveats: Clinical and demographic metadata were provided uncurated, with the amount varying by source and participant.

TCRbeta CDR3 regions were amplified from genomic DNA by means of the immunoSEQ Assay, a bias-controlled multiplex PCR. The authors processed their data as follows. The number of nucleated cells in each sample was estimated from the amplification of reference gene primers within the assay. To quantify the absolute abundance of each unique TCRbeta CDR3 rearrangement, sequence reads were collapsed and filtered. For each sample, productive Simpson clonality was calculated as the square root of Simpson's diversity index over productive rearrangements. Sourced from immuneACCESS, this table was stored by TCRdb with only in-frame sequences that have V and J called. A share of the clones is absent; for the studies checked, an unresolved V gene accounts for under half, and the remainder has no known explanation. The V and J calls and the clone size are those of that table, but D and trimming were determined from the DNA. The sample data list 160,000 or so clones, and about 92% of these were observed just once. Around 2% of the sample goes to the ten largest clones.

One collaborating source in Seattle enrolled patients during active infection and followed them longitudinally through the course of disease. Each collaborating institution followed its own protocols to collect whole blood in K2EDTA tubes. Collaborator samples were shipped for TCRbeta analysis as frozen whole blood, isolated PBMCs, or DNA extracted from either sample type. Details on this clone: The antigen it binds to is not known. No clone much larger than this one lies a single base away; base qualities are absent.

CDR1 MNHEY and CDR2 SVGAGI are derived from the germline V gene. The CDR3 has 15 amino acids, counting the end cysteine and phenylalanine. Kept here is only the CDR3 DNA, which spans 45 bases and is read in frame from base 1. V and J are trimmed by 6 bases and 8 bases, and the gene matches miss 13 bases of the junction. This clonotype was obtained from an older woman with COVID-19, enrolled during active disease. Recombination connected TRBV6-5 to TRBJ1-2, with 9 junctional bases fitting TRBD1. Sequenced input: peripheral blood. The nucleotides are TGTGCCAGCAGGAGGACAGGGGAAATCTCAATGGGCTACACCTTC. This is translated as CASRRTGEISMGYTF.